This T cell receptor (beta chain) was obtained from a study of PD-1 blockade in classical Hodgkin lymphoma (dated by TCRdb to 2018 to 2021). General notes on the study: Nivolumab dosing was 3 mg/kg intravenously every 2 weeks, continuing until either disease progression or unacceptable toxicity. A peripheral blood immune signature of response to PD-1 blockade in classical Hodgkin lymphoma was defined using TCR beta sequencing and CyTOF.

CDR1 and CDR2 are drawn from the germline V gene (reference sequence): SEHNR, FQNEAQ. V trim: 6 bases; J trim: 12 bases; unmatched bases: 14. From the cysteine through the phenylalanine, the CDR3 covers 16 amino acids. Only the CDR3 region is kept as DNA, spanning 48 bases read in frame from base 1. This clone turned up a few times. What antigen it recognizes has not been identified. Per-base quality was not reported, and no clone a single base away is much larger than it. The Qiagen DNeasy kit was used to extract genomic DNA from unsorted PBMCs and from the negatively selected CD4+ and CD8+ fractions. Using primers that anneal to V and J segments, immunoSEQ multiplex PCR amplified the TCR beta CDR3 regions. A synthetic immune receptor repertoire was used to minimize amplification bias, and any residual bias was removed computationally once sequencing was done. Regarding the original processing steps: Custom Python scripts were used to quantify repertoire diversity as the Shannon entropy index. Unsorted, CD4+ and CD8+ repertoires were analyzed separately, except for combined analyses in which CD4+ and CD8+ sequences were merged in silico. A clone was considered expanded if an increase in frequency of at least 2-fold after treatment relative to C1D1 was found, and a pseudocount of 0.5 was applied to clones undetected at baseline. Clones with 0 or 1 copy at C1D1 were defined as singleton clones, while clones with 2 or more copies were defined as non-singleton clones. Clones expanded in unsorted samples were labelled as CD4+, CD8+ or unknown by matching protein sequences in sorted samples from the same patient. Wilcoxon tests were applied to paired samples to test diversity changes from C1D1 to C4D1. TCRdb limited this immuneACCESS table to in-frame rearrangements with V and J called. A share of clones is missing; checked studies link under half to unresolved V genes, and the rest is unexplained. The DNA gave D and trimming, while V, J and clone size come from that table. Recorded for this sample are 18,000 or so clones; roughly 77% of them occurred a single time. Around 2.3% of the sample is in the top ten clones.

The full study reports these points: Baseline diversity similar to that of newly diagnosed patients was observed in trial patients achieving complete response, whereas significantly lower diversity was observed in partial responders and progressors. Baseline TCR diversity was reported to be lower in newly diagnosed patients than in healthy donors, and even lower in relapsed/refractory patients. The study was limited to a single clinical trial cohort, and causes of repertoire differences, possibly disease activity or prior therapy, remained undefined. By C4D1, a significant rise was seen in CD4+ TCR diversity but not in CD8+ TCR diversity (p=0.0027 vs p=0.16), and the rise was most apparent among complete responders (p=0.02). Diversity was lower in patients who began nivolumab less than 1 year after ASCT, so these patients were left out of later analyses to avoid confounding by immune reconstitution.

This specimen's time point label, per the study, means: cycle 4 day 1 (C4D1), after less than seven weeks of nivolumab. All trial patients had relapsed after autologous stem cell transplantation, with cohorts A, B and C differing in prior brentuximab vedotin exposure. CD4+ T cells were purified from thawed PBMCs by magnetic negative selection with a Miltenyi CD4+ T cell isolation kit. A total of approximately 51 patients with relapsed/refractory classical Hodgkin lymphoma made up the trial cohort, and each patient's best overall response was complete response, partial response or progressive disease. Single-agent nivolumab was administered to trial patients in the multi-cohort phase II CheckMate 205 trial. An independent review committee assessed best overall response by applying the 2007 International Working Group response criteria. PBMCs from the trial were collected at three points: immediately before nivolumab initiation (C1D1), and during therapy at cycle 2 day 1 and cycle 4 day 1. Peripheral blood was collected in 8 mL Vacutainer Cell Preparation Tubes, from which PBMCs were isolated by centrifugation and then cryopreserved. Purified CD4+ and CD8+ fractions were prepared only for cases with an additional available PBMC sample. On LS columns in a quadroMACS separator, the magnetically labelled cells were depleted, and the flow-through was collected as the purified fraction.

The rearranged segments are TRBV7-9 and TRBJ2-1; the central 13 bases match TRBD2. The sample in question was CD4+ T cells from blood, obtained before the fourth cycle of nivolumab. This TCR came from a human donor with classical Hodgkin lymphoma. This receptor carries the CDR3 CASSWNRLAGGLAQFF. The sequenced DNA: TGTGCCAGCAGTTGGAACCGACTAGCGGGGGGCCTGGCGCAGTTCTTC.